These T cell receptor beta chains were read from a single sample in a study of cytomegalovirus exposure and HLA in healthy donors. Sequencing was performed with immunoSEQ multiplex PCR; in TCRdb, only in-frame clones are kept and a portion is missing. The table has about 190,000 clones, roughly 13% seen once; the top ten hold less than 8.5%. The sample comprised PBMCs. The source of these receptors is a man aged 50-59 years in good health and CMV-seropositive. Both conserved end residues are part of each CDR3. A D gene is named only where the DNA matches it firmly. Clone size is not always given. Where it is, it says once, few, many or a class for expanded clones.

v_call,j_call,cdr3_length,d_call,clone_size,cdr3_aa,cdr3_nt
TRBV7-3,TRBJ2-3,14,.,.,CASALLGGTDTQYF,TGTGCCAGCGCCCTGCTCGGGGGCACAGATACGCAGTATTTT
TRBV7-2,TRBJ1-2,12,.,.,CASSLTTYGYTF,TGTGCCAGCAGCTTAACGACATATGGCTACACCTTC
TRBV27,TRBJ2-7,16,.,few,CASRPLGAGSSYEQYF,TGTGCCAGCAGGCCCCTGGGGGCCGGAAGCTCCTACGAGCAGTACTTC
TRBV5-6,TRBJ1-4,11,.,.,CASGTGEKLFF,TGTGCCAGCGGCACAGGGGAAAAACTGTTTTTT
TRBV27,TRBJ2-1,14,TRBD1,.,CASSPGQYYNEQFF,TGTGCCAGCAGCCCGGGACAGTACTACAATGAGCAGTTCTTC
TRBV9,TRBJ2-7,15,.,.,CASSVGQGLSYEQYF,TGTGCCAGCAGCGTAGGTCAGGGGCTCTCTTACGAGCAGTACTTC
TRBV4-2,TRBJ1-2,16,TRBD1,few,CASSSTWGQGHYGYTF,TGTGCCAGCAGCTCCACGTGGGGACAGGGCCACTATGGCTACACCTTC
TRBV12-5,TRBJ1-5,13,.,.,CASGPLGQKPQHF,TGTGCTAGTGGTCCTCTGGGCCAAAAGCCCCAGCATTTT
TRBV5-1,TRBJ1-5,15,.,.,CASSLEGEGNQPQHF,TGCGCCAGCAGCTTGGAAGGGGAGGGAAATCAGCCCCAGCATTTT
TRBV6-5,TRBJ1-5,14,.,.,CASRRGEGGQPQHF,TGTGCCAGCCGCCGGGGGGAGGGGGGTCAGCCCCAGCATTTT
TRBV5-1,TRBJ2-3,16,TRBD1,few,CASSSYRGQYTDTQYF,TGCGCCAGCAGCTCTTACAGGGGGCAATACACAGATACGCAGTATTTT
TRBV19,TRBJ1-2,13,.,.,CASSTRMTGGYTF,TGTGCCAGTAGTACCCGGATGACAGGTGGCTACACCTTC
TRBV12-5,TRBJ1-2,15,.,.,CASGPSGGGLYGYTF,TGTGCTAGTGGTCCCTCAGGCGGGGGGTTATATGGCTACACCTTC
TRBV5-1,TRBJ1-2,14,TRBD1,.,CASGASGTVDGYTF,TGCGCCAGCGGCGCTTCCGGGACAGTGGATGGCTACACCTTC
TRBV25-1,TRBJ2-1,15,TRBD1,few,CASSDPSPGTVEQFF,TGTGCCAGCAGTGATCCCTCCCCCGGGACAGTTGAGCAGTTCTTC
TRBV11-2,TRBJ1-1,17,TRBD1,few,CASSLDSRGRTNTEAFF,TGTGCCAGCAGCTTAGATTCCAGGGGGCGGACGAACACTGAAGCTTTCTTT
TRBV18,TRBJ1-2,13,.,.,CASSLDRNYGYTF,TGTGCCAGCTCGCTCGACAGGAACTATGGCTACACCTTC
TRBV7-9,TRBJ2-1,16,.,.,CASSLARGGSYNEQFF,TGTGCCAGCAGCTTAGCGCGAGGTGGGTCATACAATGAGCAGTTCTTC
TRBV2,TRBJ1-1,14,.,few,CASSEIGGPTEAFF,TGTGCCAGCAGTGAAATCGGGGGGCCTACTGAAGCTTTCTTT
TRBV2,TRBJ1-1,14,TRBD1,.,CASSGQAMNTEAFF,TGTGCCAGCAGCGGACAGGCGATGAACACTGAAGCTTTCTTT
TRBV4-3,TRBJ1-2,16,TRBD1,few,CASSQDHVSGGYGYTF,TGCGCCAGCAGCCAAGATCATGTGTCAGGGGGCTATGGCTACACCTTC
TRBV29-1,TRBJ1-1,11,.,.,CSVGLNTEAFF,TGCAGCGTTGGGCTGAACACTGAAGCTTTCTTT
TRBV7-9,TRBJ2-2,13,.,.,CASSPTGVGELFF,TGTGCCAGCAGCCCAACGGGGGTCGGGGAGCTGTTTTTT
TRBV11-2,TRBJ1-5,15,.,.,CASSPRAGINQPQHF,TGTGCCAGCAGCCCAAGAGCAGGGATCAATCAGCCCCAGCATTTT
TRBV5-1,TRBJ1-4,19,TRBD1,few,CASSPGQGARRRTNEKLFF,TGCGCCAGCAGCCCAGGACAGGGGGCGCGAAGAAGAACTAATGAAAAACTGTTTTTT
TRBV9,TRBJ1-5,13,.,.,CASSGPGGQPQHF,TGTGCCAGCAGCGGCCCCGGAGGGCAGCCCCAGCATTTT
TRBV7-8,TRBJ1-3,16,TRBD1,few,CASSKRTGSSGNTIYF,TGTGCCAGCAGCAAAAGGACAGGGAGCTCTGGAAACACCATATATTTT
TRBV6-5,TRBJ1-1,13,.,few,CASSYSRNTEAFF,TGTGCCAGCAGTTACTCCCGGAACACTGAAGCTTTCTTT
TRBV28,TRBJ1-2,13,.,.,CASTPDLRGGYTF,TGTGCCAGCACCCCGGACCTCCGGGGTGGCTACACCTTC
TRBV7-9,TRBJ1-1,15,.,.,CASSLGALKNTEAFF,TGTGCCAGCAGCTTAGGGGCTCTCAAGAACACTGAAGCTTTCTTT
TRBV7-2,TRBJ2-1,16,TRBD2,few,CASSLAASGAKNEQFF,TGTGCCAGCAGCTTAGCGGCTAGCGGGGCCAAAAATGAGCAGTTCTTC
TRBV7-2,TRBJ2-1,19,TRBD2,few,CASSPSSGGGWSSYNEQFF,TGTGCCAGCAGCCCCTCGAGCGGGGGGGGATGGAGCTCCTACAATGAGCAGTTCTTC
TRBV5-1,TRBJ1-2,15,.,.,CASSSYRLSNYGYTF,TGCGCCAGCAGCTCATACAGGCTCTCTAACTATGGCTACACCTTC
TRBV29-1,TRBJ1-5,13,.,.,CSPGIGWHQPQHF,TGCAGCCCCGGGATAGGGTGGCATCAGCCCCAGCATTTT
TRBV9,TRBJ1-1,14,TRBD1,.,CASSPRTGGTEAFF,TGTGCCAGCAGCCCCAGGACAGGGGGAACTGAAGCTTTCTTT
TRBV30,TRBJ1-2,14,.,few,CAWTRGQGSYGYTF,TGTGCCTGGACGAGAGGGCAGGGGAGTTATGGCTACACCTTC
TRBV15,TRBJ2-3,15,.,few,CATSPQGPGTDTQYF,TGTGCCACCAGCCCCCAGGGTCCCGGGACAGATACGCAGTATTTT
TRBV5-1,TRBJ2-5,14,.,few,CASSLAGRRQTQYF,TGCGCCAGCAGCTTGGCAGGGCGACGACAGACCCAGTACTTC
TRBV6-1,TRBJ1-2,13,TRBD1,.,CASSVGDRAGYTF,TGTGCCAGCAGTGTTGGGGACAGGGCTGGCTACACCTTC
TRBV27,TRBJ1-2,15,TRBD1,many,CASSSFSGTAYGYTF,TGTGCCAGCAGTTCATTCTCCGGGACAGCTTATGGCTACACCTTC
TRBV7-2,TRBJ2-2,16,TRBD1,.,CASSAGTGGRTGELFF,TGTGCCAGCAGCGCTGGGACAGGGGGGCGCACCGGGGAGCTGTTTTTT
TRBV6-5,TRBJ1-3,14,TRBD1,few,CASSFDRVTNTIYF,TGTGCCAGCAGTTTCGACAGGGTGACGAACACCATATATTTT
TRBV6-1,TRBJ2-1,14,.,.,CASSREQSYNEQFF,TGTGCCAGCAGTCGAGAACAGTCCTACAATGAGCAGTTCTTC
TRBV5-8,TRBJ1-2,13,TRBD1,.,CASSFDVGGGYTF,TGTGCCAGCAGCTTCGATGTAGGGGGCGGCTACACCTTC